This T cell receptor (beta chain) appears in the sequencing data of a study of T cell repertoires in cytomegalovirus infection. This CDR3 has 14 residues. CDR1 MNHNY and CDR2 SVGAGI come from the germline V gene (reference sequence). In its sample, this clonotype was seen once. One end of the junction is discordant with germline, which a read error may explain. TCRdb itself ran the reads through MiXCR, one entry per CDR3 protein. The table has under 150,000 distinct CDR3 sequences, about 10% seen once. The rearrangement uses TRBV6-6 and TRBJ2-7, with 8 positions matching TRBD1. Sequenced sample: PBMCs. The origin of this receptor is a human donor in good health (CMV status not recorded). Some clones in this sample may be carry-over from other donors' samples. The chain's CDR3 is CASSWTGSFYAQYF. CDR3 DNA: TGTGCCAGCAGCTGGACAGGGTCCTTTTACGCGCAGTACTTC.